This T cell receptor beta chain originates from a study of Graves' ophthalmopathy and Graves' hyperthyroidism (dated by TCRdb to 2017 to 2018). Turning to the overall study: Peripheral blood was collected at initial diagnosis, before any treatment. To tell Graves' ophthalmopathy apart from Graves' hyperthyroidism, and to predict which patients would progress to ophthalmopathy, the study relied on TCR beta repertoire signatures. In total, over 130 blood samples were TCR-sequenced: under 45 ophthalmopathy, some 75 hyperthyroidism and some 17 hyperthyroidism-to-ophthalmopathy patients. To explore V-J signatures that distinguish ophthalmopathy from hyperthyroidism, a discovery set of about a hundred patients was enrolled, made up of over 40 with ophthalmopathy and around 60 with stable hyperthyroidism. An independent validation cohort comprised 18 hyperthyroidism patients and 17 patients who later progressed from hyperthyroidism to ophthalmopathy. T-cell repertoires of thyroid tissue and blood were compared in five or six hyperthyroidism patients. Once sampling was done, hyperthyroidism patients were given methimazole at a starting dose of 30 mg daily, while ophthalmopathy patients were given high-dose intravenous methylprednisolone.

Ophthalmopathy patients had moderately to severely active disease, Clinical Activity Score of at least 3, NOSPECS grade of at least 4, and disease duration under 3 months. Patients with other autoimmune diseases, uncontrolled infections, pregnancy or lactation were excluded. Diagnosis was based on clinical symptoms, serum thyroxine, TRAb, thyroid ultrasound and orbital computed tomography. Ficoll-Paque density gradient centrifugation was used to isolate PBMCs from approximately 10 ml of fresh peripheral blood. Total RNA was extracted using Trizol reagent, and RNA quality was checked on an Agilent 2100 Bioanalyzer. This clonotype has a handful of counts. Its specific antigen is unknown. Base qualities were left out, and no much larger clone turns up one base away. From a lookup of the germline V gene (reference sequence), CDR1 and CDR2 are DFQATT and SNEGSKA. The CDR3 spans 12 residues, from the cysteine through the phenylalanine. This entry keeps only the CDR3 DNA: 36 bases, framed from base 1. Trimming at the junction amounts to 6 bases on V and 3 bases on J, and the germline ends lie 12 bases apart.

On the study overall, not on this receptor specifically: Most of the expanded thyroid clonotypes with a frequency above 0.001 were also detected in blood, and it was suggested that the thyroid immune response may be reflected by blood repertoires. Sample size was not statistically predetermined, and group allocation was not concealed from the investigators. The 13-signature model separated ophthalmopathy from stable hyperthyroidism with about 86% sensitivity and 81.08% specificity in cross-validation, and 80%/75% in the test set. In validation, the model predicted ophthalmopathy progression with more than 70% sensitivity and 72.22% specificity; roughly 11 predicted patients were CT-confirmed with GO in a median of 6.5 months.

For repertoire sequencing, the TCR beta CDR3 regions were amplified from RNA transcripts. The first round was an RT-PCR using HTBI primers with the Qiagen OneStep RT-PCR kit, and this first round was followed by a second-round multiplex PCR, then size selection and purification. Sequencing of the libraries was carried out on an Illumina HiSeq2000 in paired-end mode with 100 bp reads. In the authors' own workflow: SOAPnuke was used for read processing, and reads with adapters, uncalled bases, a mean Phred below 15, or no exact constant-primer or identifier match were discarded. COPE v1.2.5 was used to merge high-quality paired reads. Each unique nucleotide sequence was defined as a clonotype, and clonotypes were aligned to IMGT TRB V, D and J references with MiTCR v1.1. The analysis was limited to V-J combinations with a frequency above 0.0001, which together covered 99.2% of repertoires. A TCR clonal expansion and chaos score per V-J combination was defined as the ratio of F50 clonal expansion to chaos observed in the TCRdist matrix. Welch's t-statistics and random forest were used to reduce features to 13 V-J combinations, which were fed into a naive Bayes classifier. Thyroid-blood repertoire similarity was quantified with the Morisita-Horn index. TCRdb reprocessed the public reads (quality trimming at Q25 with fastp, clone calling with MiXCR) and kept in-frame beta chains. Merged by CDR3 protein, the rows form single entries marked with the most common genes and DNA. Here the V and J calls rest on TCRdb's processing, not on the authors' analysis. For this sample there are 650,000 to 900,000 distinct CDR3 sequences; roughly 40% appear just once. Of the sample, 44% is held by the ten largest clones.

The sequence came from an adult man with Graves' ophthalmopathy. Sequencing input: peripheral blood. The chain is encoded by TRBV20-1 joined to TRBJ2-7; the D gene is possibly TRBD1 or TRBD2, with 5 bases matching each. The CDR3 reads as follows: CSAWDPNYEQYF. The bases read TGCAGTGCGTGGGACCCCAACTACGAGCAGTACTTC.